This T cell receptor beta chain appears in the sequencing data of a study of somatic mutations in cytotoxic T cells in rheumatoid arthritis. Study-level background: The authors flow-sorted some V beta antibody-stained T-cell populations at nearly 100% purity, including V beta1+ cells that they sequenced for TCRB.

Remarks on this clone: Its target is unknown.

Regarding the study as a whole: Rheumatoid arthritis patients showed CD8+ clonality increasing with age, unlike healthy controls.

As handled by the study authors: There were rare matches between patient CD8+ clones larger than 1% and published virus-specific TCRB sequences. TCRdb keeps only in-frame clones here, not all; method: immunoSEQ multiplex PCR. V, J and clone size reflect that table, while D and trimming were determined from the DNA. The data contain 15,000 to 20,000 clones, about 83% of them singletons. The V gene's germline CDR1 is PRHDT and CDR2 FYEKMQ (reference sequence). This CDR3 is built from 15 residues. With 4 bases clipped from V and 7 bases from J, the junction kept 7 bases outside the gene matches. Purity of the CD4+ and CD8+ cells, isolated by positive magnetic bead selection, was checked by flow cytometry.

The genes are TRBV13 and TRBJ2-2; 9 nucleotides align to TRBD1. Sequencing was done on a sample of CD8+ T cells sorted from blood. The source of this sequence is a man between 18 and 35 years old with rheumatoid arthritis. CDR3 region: CASSSPQGADGELFF. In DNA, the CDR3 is TGTGCCAGCAGCTCTCCACAGGGGGCCGACGGGGAGCTGTTTTTT.